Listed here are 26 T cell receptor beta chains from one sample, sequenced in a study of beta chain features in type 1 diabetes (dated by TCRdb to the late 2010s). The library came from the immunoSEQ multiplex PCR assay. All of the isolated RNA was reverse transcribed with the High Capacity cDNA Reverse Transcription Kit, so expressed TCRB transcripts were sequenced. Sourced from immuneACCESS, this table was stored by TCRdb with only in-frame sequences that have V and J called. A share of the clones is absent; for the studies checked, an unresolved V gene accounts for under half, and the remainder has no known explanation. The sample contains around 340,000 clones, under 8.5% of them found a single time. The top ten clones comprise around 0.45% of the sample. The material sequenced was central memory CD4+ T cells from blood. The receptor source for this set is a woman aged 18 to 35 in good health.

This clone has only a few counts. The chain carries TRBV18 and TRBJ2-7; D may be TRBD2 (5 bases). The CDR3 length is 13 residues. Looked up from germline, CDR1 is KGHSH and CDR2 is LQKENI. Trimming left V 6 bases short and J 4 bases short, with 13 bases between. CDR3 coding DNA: TGTGCCAGCTCCCGCGGGCGATTGTACGAGCAGTACTTC. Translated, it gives CASSRGRLYEQYF.

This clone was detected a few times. For the CDR3, the DNA is TGTGCCAGCAGAACGCAACAGGGGGCAATCTATGGCTACACCTTC. It codes for CASRTQQGAIYGYTF. J is TRBJ1-2 and V is TRBV2; 9 bases are a match to TRBD1. The CDR3 spans 15 residues. Trimming took 6 bases from V and 4 from J; bases not matched to a gene: 9. The germline gives CDR1 SNHLY, CDR2 FYNNEI.

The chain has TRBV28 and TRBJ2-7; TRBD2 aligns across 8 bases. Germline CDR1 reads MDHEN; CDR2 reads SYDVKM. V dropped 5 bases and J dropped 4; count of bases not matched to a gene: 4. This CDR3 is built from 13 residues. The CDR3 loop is CASSSGRLYEQYF. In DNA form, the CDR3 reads TGTGCCAGCAGTAGCGGGAGACTGTACGAGCAGTACTTC.

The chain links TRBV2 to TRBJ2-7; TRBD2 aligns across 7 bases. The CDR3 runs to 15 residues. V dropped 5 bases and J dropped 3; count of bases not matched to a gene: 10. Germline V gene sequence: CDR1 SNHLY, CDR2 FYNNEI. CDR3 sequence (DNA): TGTGCCAGCAGTCCGAACGTAGCGGGTAGCTACGAGCAGTACTTC. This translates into CASSPNVAGSYEQYF.

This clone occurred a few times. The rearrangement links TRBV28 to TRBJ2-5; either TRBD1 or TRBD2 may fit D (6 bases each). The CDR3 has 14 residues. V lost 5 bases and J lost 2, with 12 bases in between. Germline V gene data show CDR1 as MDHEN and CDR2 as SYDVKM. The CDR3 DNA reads TGTGCCAGCAGTCACAGGGACTTTCAAGAGACCCAGTACTTC. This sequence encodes CASSHRDFQETQYF.

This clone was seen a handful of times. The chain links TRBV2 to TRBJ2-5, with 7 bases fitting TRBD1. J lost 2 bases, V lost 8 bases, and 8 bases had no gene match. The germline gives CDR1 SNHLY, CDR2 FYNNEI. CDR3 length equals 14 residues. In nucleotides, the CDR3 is TGTGCCAGCCCTCCGGGACAGAGGCAAGAGACCCAGTACTTC. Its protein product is CASPPGQRQETQYF. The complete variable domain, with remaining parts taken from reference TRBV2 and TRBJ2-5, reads EPEVTQTPSHQVTQMGQEVILRCVPISNHLYFYWYRQILGQKVEFLVSFYNNEISEKSEIFDDQFSVERPDGSNFTLKIRSTKLEDSAMYFCASPPGQRQETQYFGPGTRLLVL.

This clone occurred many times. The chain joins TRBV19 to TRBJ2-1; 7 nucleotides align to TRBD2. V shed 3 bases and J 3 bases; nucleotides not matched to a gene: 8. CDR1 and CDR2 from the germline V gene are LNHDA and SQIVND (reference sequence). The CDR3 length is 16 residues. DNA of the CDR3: TGTGCCAGTAGTATTATGGGCGGGAGAAGCTACAATGAGCAGTTCTTC. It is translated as CASSIMGGRSYNEQFF.

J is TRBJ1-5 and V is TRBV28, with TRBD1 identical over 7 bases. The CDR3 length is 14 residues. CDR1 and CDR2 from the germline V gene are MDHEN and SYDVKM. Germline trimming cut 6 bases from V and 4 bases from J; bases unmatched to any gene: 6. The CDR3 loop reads CASSPGTVNQPQHF. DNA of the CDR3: TGTGCCAGCAGCCCCGGGACAGTGAATCAGCCCCAGCATTTT. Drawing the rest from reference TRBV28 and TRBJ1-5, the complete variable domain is DVKVTQSSRYLVKRTGEKVFLECVQDMDHENMFWYRQDPGLGLRLIYFSYDVKMKEKGDIPEGYSVSREKKERFSLILESASTNQTSMYLCASSPGTVNQPQHFGDGTRLSIL.

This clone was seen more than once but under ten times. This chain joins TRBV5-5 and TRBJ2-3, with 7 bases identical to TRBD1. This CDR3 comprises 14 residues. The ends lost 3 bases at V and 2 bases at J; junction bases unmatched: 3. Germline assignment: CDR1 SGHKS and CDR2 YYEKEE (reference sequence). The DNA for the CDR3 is TGTGCCAGCAGCTCAGGACAGGTCACAGATACGCAGTATTTT. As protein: CASSSGQVTDTQYF. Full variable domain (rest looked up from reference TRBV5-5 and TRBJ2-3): DAGVTQSPTHLIKTRGQQVTLRCSPISGHKSVSWYQQVLGQGPQFIFQYYEKEERGRGNFPDRFSARQFPNYSSELNVNALLLGDSALYLCASSSGQVTDTQYFGPGTRLTVL.

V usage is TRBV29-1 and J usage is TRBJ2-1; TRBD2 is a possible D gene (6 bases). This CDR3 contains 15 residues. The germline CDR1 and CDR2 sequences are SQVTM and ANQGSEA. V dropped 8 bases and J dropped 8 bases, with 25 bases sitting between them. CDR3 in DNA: TGCAGCTTCAAGGCCGCGTTCGGGAGTAGAGATGAGCAGTTCTTC. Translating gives CSFKAAFGSRDEQFF.

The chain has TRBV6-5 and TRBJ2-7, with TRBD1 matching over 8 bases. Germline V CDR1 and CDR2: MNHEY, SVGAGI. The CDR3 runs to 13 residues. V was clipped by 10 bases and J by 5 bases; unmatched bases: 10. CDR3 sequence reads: CATTGTGSDEQYF. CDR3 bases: TGTGCCACAACCGGGACAGGCAGCGACGAGCAGTACTTC.

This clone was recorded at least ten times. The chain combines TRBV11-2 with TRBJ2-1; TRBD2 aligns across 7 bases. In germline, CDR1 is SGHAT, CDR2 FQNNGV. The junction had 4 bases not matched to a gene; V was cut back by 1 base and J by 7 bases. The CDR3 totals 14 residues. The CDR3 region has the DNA TGTGCCAGCAGCTTAGGAGCGGGGATAAATGAGCAGTTCTTC. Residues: CASSLGAGINEQFF.

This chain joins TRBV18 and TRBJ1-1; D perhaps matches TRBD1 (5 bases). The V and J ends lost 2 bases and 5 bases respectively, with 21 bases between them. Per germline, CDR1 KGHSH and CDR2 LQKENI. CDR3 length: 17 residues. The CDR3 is CASSPIQAFGSRTEAFF. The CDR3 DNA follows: TGTGCCAGCTCACCAATACAGGCATTTGGGTCAAGGACTGAAGCTTTCTTT.

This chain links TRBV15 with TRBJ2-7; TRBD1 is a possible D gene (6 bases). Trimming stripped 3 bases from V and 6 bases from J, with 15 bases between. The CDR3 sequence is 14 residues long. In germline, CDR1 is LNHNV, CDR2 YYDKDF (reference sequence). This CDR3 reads CATSRDIQGGEQYF. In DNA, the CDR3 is TGTGCCACCAGCAGGGACATCCAAGGGGGCGAGCAGTACTTC. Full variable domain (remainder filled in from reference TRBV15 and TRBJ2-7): DAMVIQNPRYQVTQFGKPVTLSCSQTLNHNVMYWYQQKSSQAPKLLFHYYDKDFNNEADTPDNFQSRRPNTSFCFLDIRSPGLGDTAMYLCATSRDIQGGEQYFGPGTRLTVT.

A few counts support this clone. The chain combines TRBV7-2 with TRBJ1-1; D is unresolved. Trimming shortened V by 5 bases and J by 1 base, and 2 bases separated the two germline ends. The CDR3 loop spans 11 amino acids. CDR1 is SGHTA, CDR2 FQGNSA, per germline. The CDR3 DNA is TGTGCCAGCAGCCAGAACACTGAAGCTTTCTTT. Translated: CASSQNTEAFF.

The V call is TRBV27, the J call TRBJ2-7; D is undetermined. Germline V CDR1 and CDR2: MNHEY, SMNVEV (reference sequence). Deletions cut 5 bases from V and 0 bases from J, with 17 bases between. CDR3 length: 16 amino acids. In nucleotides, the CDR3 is TGTGCCAGCAGTCCAGACACACTAACCTTCTCCTACGAGCAGTACTTC. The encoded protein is CASSPDTLTFSYEQYF.

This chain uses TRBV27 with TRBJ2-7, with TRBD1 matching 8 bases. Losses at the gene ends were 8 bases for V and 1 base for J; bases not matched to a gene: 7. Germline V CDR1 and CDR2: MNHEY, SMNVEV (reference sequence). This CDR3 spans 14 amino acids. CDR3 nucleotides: TGTGCCAGCTATGGACAGGGTCGATCCTACGAGCAGTACTTC. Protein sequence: CASYGQGRSYEQYF.

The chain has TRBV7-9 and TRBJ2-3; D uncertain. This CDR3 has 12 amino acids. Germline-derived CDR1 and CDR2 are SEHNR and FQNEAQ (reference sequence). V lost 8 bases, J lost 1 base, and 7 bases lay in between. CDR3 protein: CASDSGTDTQYF. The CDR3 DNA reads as TGTGCCAGCGACTCGGGCACAGATACGCAGTATTTT.

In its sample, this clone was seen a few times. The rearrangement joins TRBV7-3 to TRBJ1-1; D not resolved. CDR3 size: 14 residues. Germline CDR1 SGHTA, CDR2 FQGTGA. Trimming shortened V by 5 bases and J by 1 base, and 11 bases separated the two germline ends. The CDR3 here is CASSLAGENTEAFF. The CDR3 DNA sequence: TGTGCCAGCAGCCTCGCCGGGGAGAACACTGAAGCTTTCTTT.

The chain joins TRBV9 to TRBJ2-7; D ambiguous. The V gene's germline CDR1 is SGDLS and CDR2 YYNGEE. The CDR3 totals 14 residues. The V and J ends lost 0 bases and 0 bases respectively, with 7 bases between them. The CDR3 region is CASSVAANSYEQYF. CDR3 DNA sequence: TGTGCCAGCAGCGTAGCTGCGAACTCCTACGAGCAGTACTTC.

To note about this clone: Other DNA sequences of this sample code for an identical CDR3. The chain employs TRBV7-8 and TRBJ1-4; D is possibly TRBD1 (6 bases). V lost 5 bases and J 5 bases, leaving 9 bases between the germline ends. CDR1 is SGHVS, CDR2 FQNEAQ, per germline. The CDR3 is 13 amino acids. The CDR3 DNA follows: TGTGCCAGCAGCCCGGGACAAAATGAAAAACTGTTTTTT. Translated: CASSPGQNEKLFF.

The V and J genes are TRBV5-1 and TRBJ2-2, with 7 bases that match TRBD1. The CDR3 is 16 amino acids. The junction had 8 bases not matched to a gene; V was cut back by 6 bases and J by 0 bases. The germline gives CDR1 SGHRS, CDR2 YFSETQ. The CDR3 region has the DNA TGCGCCAGCAAAATTAGGACAGGCCCGAACACCGGGGAGCTGTTTTTT. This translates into CASKIRTGPNTGELFF.

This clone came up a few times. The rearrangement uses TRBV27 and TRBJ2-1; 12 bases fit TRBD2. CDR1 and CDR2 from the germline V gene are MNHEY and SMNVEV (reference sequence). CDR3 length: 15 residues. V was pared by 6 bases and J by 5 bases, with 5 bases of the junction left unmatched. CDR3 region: CASRTSGSWNNEQFF. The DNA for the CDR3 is TGTGCCAGCAGGACTAGCGGGAGTTGGAACAATGAGCAGTTCTTC.

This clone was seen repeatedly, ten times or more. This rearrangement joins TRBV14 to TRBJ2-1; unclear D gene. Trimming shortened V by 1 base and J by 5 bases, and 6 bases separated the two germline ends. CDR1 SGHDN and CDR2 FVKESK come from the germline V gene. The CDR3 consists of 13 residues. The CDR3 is CASSQGLNNEQFF. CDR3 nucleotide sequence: TGTGCCAGCAGCCAAGGCCTAAACAATGAGCAGTTCTTC.

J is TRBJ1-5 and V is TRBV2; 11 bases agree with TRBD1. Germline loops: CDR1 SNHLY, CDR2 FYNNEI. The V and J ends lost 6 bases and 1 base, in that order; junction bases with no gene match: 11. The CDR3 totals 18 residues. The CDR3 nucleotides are TGTGCCAGCAGACCCGGGACAGGGGGGTATCCGAGCAATCAGCCCCAGCATTTT. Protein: CASRPGTGGYPSNQPQHF.

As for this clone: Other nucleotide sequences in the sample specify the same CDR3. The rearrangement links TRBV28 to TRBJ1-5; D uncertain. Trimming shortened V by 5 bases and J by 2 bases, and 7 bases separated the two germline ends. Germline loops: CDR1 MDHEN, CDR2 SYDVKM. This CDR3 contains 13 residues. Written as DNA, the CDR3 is TGTGCCAGCAGTCTATCAGGCAATCAGCCCCAGCATTTT. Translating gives CASSLSGNQPQHF.